The 13 T cell receptor beta chains listed next were all sequenced from one sample in a study of blood T cell repertoires in COVID-19. Libraries were prepared by immunoSEQ multiplex PCR; TCRdb keeps only in-frame clonotypes and omits some of them. The table includes 180,000 or so clones, around 89% detected once. Specimen: PBMCs or T cells enriched from blood (not recorded which). These receptors all come from a young woman who had recovered from COVID-19.

The table lists this clone with a few counts. The CDR3 spells CASSSRTTTGELFF. The CDR3 coding sequence is TGTGCCAGCAGTTCCCGGACTACCACCGGGGAGCTGTTTTTT. The V and J genes are TRBV27 and TRBJ2-2, with D possibly being TRBD2 (6 bases). Germline CDR1 MNHEY, CDR2 SMNVEV (reference sequence). V lost 4 bases and J 4 bases, leaving 10 bases between the germline ends. The length of the CDR3 is 14 residues.

Regarding this clone: This specimen includes other DNA sequences encoding the same CDR3. The rearrangement uses TRBV18 and TRBJ1-3; D not certain. Germline CDR1 reads KGHSH; CDR2 reads LQKENI. This CDR3 has 15 amino acids. V lost 0 bases and J lost 0, with 6 bases in between. The CDR3 DNA reads as TGTGCCAGCTCACCACCGAGTGTCTCTGGAAACACCATATATTTT. Translation: CASSPPSVSGNTIYF.

The V call is TRBV28, the J call TRBJ2-3, with TRBD2 matching 11 bases. The CDR3 is 17 amino acids. J gave up 3 bases and V 5 bases, and 10 bases lay outside the gene matches. CDR1 MDHEN and CDR2 SYDVKM come from the germline V gene. The CDR3 is CASSHNSGRAKTDTQYF. CDR3 DNA: TGTGCCAGCAGTCACAATAGCGGGAGGGCCAAGACAGATACGCAGTATTTT.

V gene TRBV5-1 combines with J gene TRBJ1-1; possible D gene TRBD1, 5 bases. The CDR3 is made up of 16 amino acids. Germline V gives CDR1 SGHRS, CDR2 YFSETQ. Deletions cut 2 bases from V and 0 bases from J, with 14 bases between. In DNA form, the CDR3 reads TGCGCCAGCAGCTTCGTGGTCCAGGGATTGAACACTGAAGCTTTCTTT. Amino acid sequence: CASSFVVQGLNTEAFF.

CDR3 DNA sequence: TGTGCCAGCAGCGTAGCCGGAGTAGCGGGCGTCTACAATGAGCAGTTCTTC. Translating gives CASSVAGVAGVYNEQFF. The chain joins TRBV9 to TRBJ2-1; 7 nucleotides match TRBD2. Germline CDR1 reads SGDLS; CDR2 reads YYNGEE. There are 17 residues in the CDR3. V lost 0 bases, J lost 3 bases, and 9 bases stayed unmatched.

The chain links TRBV19 to TRBJ2-5, with D possibly matching TRBD2 (5 bases). The V and J ends lost 3 bases and 1 base respectively, with 6 bases between them. The V gene's germline CDR1 is LNHDA and CDR2 SQIVND (reference sequence). The CDR3 extends over 13 amino acids. The DNA for the CDR3 is TGTGCCAGTAGTATCACTAGCCAAGAGACCCAGTACTTC. The encoded protein is CASSITSQETQYF.

The chain carries TRBV2 and TRBJ1-1, with 7 positions matching TRBD1. Germline-derived CDR1 and CDR2 are SNHLY and FYNNEI. Trimming removed 5 bases from V and 1 base from J; junction bases left unmatched: 4. The CDR3 runs to 14 residues. CDR3 loop: CASSRQGQNTEAFF. CDR3 DNA sequence: TGTGCCAGCAGTCGACAGGGTCAGAACACTGAAGCTTTCTTT.

The rearrangement joins TRBV5-1 to TRBJ1-1; possible D gene TRBD1, 6 bases. The germline gives CDR1 SGHRS, CDR2 YFSETQ. The CDR3 is made up of 14 amino acids. Trimming took off 4 bases at V and 1 base at J, with 11 bases between the two ends. CDR3 nucleotides: TGCGCCAGCAGCGCCGGACAGCCGAACACTGAAGCTTTCTTT. This codes for CASSAGQPNTEAFF.

The V call is TRBV27, the J call TRBJ2-7, with D possibly being TRBD1 (6 bases). The CDR3 loop spans 15 amino acids. Trimming took 5 bases from V and 3 from J, leaving 17 bases between them. CDR1 is MNHEY and CDR2 is SMNVEV in the germline V gene (reference sequence). The chain's CDR3 is CASSPSGAHDYEQYF. The CDR3 region has the DNA TGTGCCAGCAGTCCCTCAGGGGCCCATGACTACGAGCAGTACTTC.

The chain links TRBV6-6 to TRBJ2-3, with TRBD2 as a possible D gene (5 bases). This CDR3 comprises 15 residues. V lost 6 bases to trimming and J lost 0 bases, with 13 bases between them. CDR1 and CDR2 from the germline V gene are MNHNY and SVGAGI (reference sequence). The DNA for the CDR3 is TGTGCCAGCAGAAAGGAGGCGACTAGCACAGATACGCAGTATTTT. Its protein product is CASRKEATSTDTQYF.

The chain has TRBV28 and TRBJ1-5, with 7 bases matching TRBD1. The V segment lost 7 bases and the J segment 7 bases; nucleotides outside the gene matches: 10. The germline gives CDR1 MDHEN, CDR2 SYDVKM. This CDR3 comprises 14 residues. CDR3 nucleotide sequence: TGTGCCAGCATCCCGACAGGGTGGTACCAGCCCCAGCATTTT. It yields the protein CASIPTGWYQPQHF.

The chain has TRBV18 and TRBJ2-3; D is perhaps TRBD1 (6 bases). The CDR3 is 15 amino acids. Trimming left V 6 bases short and J 2 bases short, with 15 bases between. Germline loops: CDR1 KGHSH, CDR2 LQKENI. In DNA form, the CDR3 reads TGTGCCAGCTCCCTCCAGGACAGCCTCACAGATACGCAGTATTTT. It encodes CASSLQDSLTDTQYF.

The V gene is TRBV28, the J gene TRBJ2-3; tentative D call: TRBD2 (7 bases). This CDR3 is built from 14 residues. In germline, CDR1 is MDHEN, CDR2 SYDVKM. V lost 7 bases and J lost 1, with 12 bases in between. In DNA form, the CDR3 reads TGTGCCAGCACCCTGGGGGGGCGCACAGATACGCAGTATTTT. It codes for CASTLGGRTDTQYF.